The source of this T cell receptor beta chain is a study of blood T cell repertoires in COVID-19. The CDR3 extends over 15 amino acids. With V trimmed by 0 bases and J by 4 bases, 6 bases remained unmatched. Germline CDR1 and CDR2: SGHRS and YFSETQ. Libraries were prepared by immunoSEQ multiplex PCR; TCRdb keeps only in-frame clonotypes and omits some of them. The profile shows around 430,000 clones, around 89% of them singletons. This chain connects TRBV5-1 to TRBJ2-7; TRBD2 aligns across 8 bases. Sequencing input: peripheral blood. The receptor comes from a woman in her forties or fifties with COVID-19, enrolled during active disease. CDR3 amino acids: CASSLDGGGSYEQYF. The CDR3 region has the DNA TGCGCCAGCAGCTTGGACGGGGGGGGCTCTTACGAGCAGTACTTC.